Listed here are 21 T cell receptor beta chains from one sample, sequenced in a study of shared clonotypes between healthy human individuals. Method: immunoSEQ multiplex PCR; TCRdb's copy keeps in-frame clones and lacks some. The table has over a million clones, roughly 74% seen once; the top ten hold 0.6% to 0.75%. The sequenced sample consisted of memory CD4+ T cells from PBMCs. The subset here: CD45RA-negative fraction. These TCRs come from a man aged 18-30 years in good health. Some clones in this sample may be carry-over from other donors' samples.

This clone was counted once. Written as DNA, the CDR3 is TGTGCCAGCAGGGCTACTAGCGGGAGGGCCCAGTCCCCCTACGAGCAGTACTTC. Translating gives CASRATSGRAQSPYEQYF. This chain joins TRBV2 and TRBJ2-7, with TRBD2 identical over 13 bases. The germline CDR1 and CDR2 sequences are SNHLY and FYNNEI. V was pared by 6 bases and J by 2 bases, with 13 bases of the junction left unmatched. The CDR3 extends over 18 amino acids.

This clone was observed a handful of times. The rearrangement joins TRBV7-9 to TRBJ1-1, with TRBD1 as a possible D gene (5 bases). This CDR3 is 14 amino acids long. Trimming pared 5 bases from V and 2 bases from J, leaving 12 bases between. Germline values: CDR1 SEHNR, CDR2 FQNEAQ (reference sequence). CDR3 in amino acids: CASSPLTDNTEAFF. DNA of the CDR3: TGTGCCAGCAGCCCCCTGACAGACAACACTGAAGCTTTCTTT.

Turning to this clone: The sample has other DNA sequences that encode this CDR3 too. The CDR3 here is CASTLGEGTEAFF. In DNA form, the CDR3 reads TGTGCCAGCACCCTGGGGGAGGGCACTGAAGCTTTCTTT. The J gene is TRBJ1-1, the V gene TRBV27; D might be TRBD1 (5 bases). The V end lost 7 bases, the J end lost 4 bases, and 13 bases lay between the germline ends. The CDR3 length is 13 residues. Germline V gene lookup returns CDR1 MNHEY and CDR2 SMNVEV (reference sequence).

This chain links TRBV15 with TRBJ2-6, with a possible D match to TRBD2 (6 bases). V lost 1 base and J 1 base, leaving 14 bases between the germline ends. The germline V gene encodes CDR1 LNHNV and CDR2 YYDKDF (reference sequence). This CDR3 has 18 residues. The CDR3 region is CATSRGGGLESGANVLTF. The CDR3 DNA reads as TGTGCCACCAGCAGAGGAGGAGGGTTGGAATCTGGGGCCAACGTCCTGACTTTC.

This chain joins TRBV6-5 and TRBJ2-4, with 9 positions matching TRBD1. CDR1 and CDR2 from the germline V gene are MNHEY and SVGAGI. V lost 6 bases to trimming and J lost 3 bases; unmatched junction nucleotides: 6. CDR3 size: 15 residues. This CDR3 reads CASSTGQGVKNIQYF. CDR3 DNA sequence: TGTGCCAGCAGCACGGGACAGGGTGTCAAAAACATTCAGTACTTC.

This chain links TRBV5-1 with TRBJ2-7, with 10 bases fitting TRBD1. Germline loops: CDR1 SGHRS, CDR2 YFSETQ. The length of the CDR3 is 18 residues. The V segment lost 4 bases and the J segment 4 bases; nucleotides outside the gene matches: 17. CDR3 residues: CASSRSTSGQGKGYEQYF. CDR3 in DNA: TGCGCCAGCAGCCGTTCCACCTCGGGACAGGGGAAGGGGTACGAGCAGTACTTC.

This clone was counted once. CDR3 coding DNA: TGTGCCAGCGGCAATCACGCGAACACCGGGGAGCTGTTTTTT. This encodes CASGNHANTGELFF. The V gene is TRBV7-3, the J gene TRBJ2-2; D ambiguous. Germline V gives CDR1 SGHTA, CDR2 FQGTGA. This CDR3 spans 14 amino acids. Trimming shortened V by 8 bases and J by 0 bases, and 10 bases separated the two germline ends.

The chain joins TRBV30 to TRBJ2-3, with D uncertain. The CDR3 is 15 amino acids. With 0 bases removed from V and 1 base from J, the gap between germline ends came to 11 bases. Germline CDR1 GTSNPN, CDR2 SVGIG (reference sequence). The CDR3 is CAWSVTVHGTDTQYF. CDR3 nucleotide sequence: TGTGCCTGGAGTGTAACAGTGCACGGCACAGATACGCAGTATTTT.

The chain is built from TRBV28 and TRBJ2-7; D is ambiguous. The CDR3 is made up of 15 amino acids. CDR1 is MDHEN and CDR2 is SYDVKM in the germline V gene. Trimming left V 5 bases short and J 0 bases short, with 14 bases between. The CDR3 loop reads CASSVWKGSSYEQYF. In nucleotides, the CDR3 is TGTGCCAGCAGTGTTTGGAAGGGAAGCTCCTACGAGCAGTACTTC.

V and J are TRBV2 and TRBJ2-1, with 16 bases aligning to TRBD2. V shed 6 bases and J 6 bases; nucleotides not matched to a gene: 11. The CDR3 contains 18 residues. CDR1 and CDR2 (germline): SNHLY, FYNNEI. Written as DNA, the CDR3 is TGTGCCAGCAGCAGCGTAGGGACTAGCGGGAGGGGAAGCAATGAGCAGTTCTTC. Protein: CASSSVGTSGRGSNEQFF.

The V call is TRBV27, the J call TRBJ1-1; the D gene is possibly TRBD1 (6 bases). In germline, CDR1 is MNHEY, CDR2 SMNVEV (reference sequence). This CDR3 spans 19 amino acids. V lost 6 bases, J lost 5 bases, and 31 bases lay in between. This CDR3 reads CASRGGIWTASHLRTEAFF. The CDR3 nucleotides read TGTGCCAGCAGAGGTGGAATCTGGACAGCGAGTCACCTAAGGACTGAAGCTTTCTTT.

V and J are TRBV5-1 and TRBJ1-5; D may be TRBD1 (5 bases). V was cut by 6 bases and J by 0 bases, with 13 bases left in between. CDR1 is SGHRS and CDR2 is YFSETQ in the germline V gene. The CDR3 loop spans 15 amino acids. The CDR3 DNA follows: TGCGCCAGCATCCCTTGGGGCTCTAGCAATCAGCCCCAGCATTTT. The encoded protein is CASIPWGSSNQPQHF.

The chain carries TRBV19 and TRBJ1-4; no clear D gene. V lost 6 bases, J lost 3 bases, and 14 bases lay in between. CDR1 is LNHDA, CDR2 SQIVND, per germline (reference sequence). The CDR3 extends over 15 amino acids. CDR3 sequence (DNA): TGTGCCAGTAGCCCCACCGGGTCGGCTAATGAAAAACTGTTTTTT. This sequence encodes CASSPTGSANEKLFF.

This rearrangement joins TRBV1 to TRBJ2-5. TRBV1 is noted as a pseudogene. CDR3 length: 13 amino acids. The CDR3 region is CTSSHKGKETQYF. The CDR3 nucleotides are TGCACCAGCAGCCATAAAGGAAAAGAGACCCAGTACTTC.

The gene calls are TRBV7-9 and TRBJ2-7; unclear D gene. The CDR3 sequence is 13 residues long. V was clipped by 5 bases and J by 2 bases, with 10 bases between them. Germline loops: CDR1 SEHNR, CDR2 FQNEAQ (reference sequence). CDR3 bases: TGTGCCAGCAGCGTTAGAGGAGCCTACGAGCAGTACTTC. It specifies CASSVRGAYEQYF.

V and J are TRBV28 and TRBJ2-7; D is possibly TRBD2 (5 bases). This CDR3 is built from 14 residues. V was shortened by 3 bases and J by 2 bases, with 11 bases between the two germline ends. From germline, CDR1 is MDHEN and CDR2 SYDVKM. CDR3 nucleotide sequence: TGTGCCAGCAGTTTGCCGGGGTCCCCCTACGAGCAGTACTTC. Translated: CASSLPGSPYEQYF.

This clone was observed a handful of times. The chain uses TRBV5-5 and TRBJ1-5, with 8 bases fitting TRBD1. The CDR3 runs to 16 residues. The ends lost 3 bases at V and 2 bases at J; junction bases unmatched: 7. Germline V gene sequence: CDR1 SGHKS, CDR2 YYEKEE (reference sequence). The CDR3 protein is CASSSDRAGGNQPQHF. The CDR3 nucleotides are TGTGCCAGCAGCTCGGACAGGGCTGGTGGCAATCAGCCCCAGCATTTT.

This clone was seen only once. The chain combines TRBV18 with TRBJ1-2, with D perhaps TRBD1 (5 bases). The CDR3 covers 14 residues. Trimming left V 5 bases short and J 0 bases short, with 10 bases between. The germline CDR1 and CDR2 sequences are KGHSH and LQKENI. The chain's CDR3 is CASSAGPTNYGYTF. Written as DNA, the CDR3 is TGTGCCAGCTCAGCGGGACCGACTAACTATGGCTACACCTTC.

The J gene is TRBJ2-1, the V gene TRBV18, with 8 positions matching TRBD2. CDR1 and CDR2 from the germline V gene are KGHSH and LQKENI. Losses at the gene ends were 3 bases for V and 2 bases for J; bases not matched to a gene: 6. The CDR3 contains 16 residues. The CDR3 loop is CASSPIAGLTYNEQFF. The CDR3 bases are TGTGCCAGCTCACCCATAGCGGGACTAACCTACAATGAGCAGTTCTTC. Drawing the rest from reference TRBV18 and TRBJ2-1, the complete variable domain is NAGVMQNPRHLVRRRGQEARLRCSPMKGHSHVYWYRQLPEEGLKFMVYLQKENIIDESGMPKERFSAEFPKEGPSILRIQQVVRGDSAAYFCASSPIAGLTYNEQFFGPGTRLTVL.

This clone was seen only a few times. The chain joins TRBV19 to TRBJ1-4; possibly TRBD1 for D (6 bases). There are 14 residues in the CDR3. V lost 7 bases to trimming and J lost 7 bases, with 16 bases between them. Germline lookup yields CDR1 LNHDA and CDR2 SQIVND (reference sequence). The CDR3 nucleotides read TGTGCCAGTATCCCTCGGGGGGGCGGTGAAAAACTGTTTTTT. It encodes CASIPRGGGEKLFF.

This rearrangement joins TRBV6-1 to TRBJ1-4; 12 bases fit TRBD1. Germline CDR1 MNHNS, CDR2 SASEGT. This CDR3 has 17 amino acids. V trimming: 2 bases; J trimming: 5 bases; junction bases outside the gene matches: 6. This CDR3 reads CASSEWGTGGSNEKLFF. The CDR3 DNA reads as TGTGCCAGCAGTGAATGGGGGACAGGGGGCTCAAATGAAAAACTGTTTTTT.